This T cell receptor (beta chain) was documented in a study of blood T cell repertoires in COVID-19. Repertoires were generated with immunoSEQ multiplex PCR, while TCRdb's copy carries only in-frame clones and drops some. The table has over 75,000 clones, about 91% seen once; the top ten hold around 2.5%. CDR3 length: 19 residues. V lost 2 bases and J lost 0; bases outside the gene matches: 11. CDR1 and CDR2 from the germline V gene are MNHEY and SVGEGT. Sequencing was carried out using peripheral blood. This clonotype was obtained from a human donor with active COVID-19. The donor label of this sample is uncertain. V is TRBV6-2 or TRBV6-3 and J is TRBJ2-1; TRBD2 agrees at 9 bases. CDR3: CASSYSSGGPRSSYNEQFF. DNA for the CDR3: TGTGCCAGCAGTTACAGCAGCGGGGGGCCCAGAAGCTCCTACAATGAGCAGTTCTTC.